This TCR beta chain appears in the sequencing data of a study of shared clonotypes between healthy human individuals. At the level of the study: Donors were a couple of women and a few men aged 18 to 49.

Measured with immunoSEQ multiplex PCR; TCRdb has only the in-frame clones, and not every one. The sample shows some 2.1 million clones, around 93% of them seen only once. CDR3 length equals 17 residues. Deletions cut 4 bases from V and 4 bases from J, with 20 bases between. CDR1 is SEHNR, CDR2 FQNEAQ, per germline (reference sequence). In its sample, this clone was seen once. Positively selected for CCR7, the CD45RO-negative cells used as naive CD8 cells excluded terminally differentiated effector memory CD45RA+ cells. The genes are TRBV7-9 and TRBJ2-1, with a weak D call TRBD1 (6 bases). The clonotype comes from a man aged 18 to 35 in good health. Some clones in this sample may be carry-over from other donors' samples. Sequences were obtained from naive CD8+ T cells from PBMCs. In DNA, the CDR3 is TGTGCCAGCAGCTCCTCCCGGACAGAGTGGTCGTACAATGAGCAGTTCTTC. It specifies CASSSSRTEWSYNEQFF.